Following are 21 T cell receptor beta chains from one sample sequenced in a study of cytomegalovirus exposure and HLA in healthy donors. A multiplex PCR was run with 60 Vbeta primers and 13 Jbeta primers. Only in-frame clones appear in the TCRdb table, and some are missing; sequencing was by immunoSEQ multiplex PCR. The sample lists roughly 150,000 clones, 70% occurring once. The sequenced sample consisted of PBMCs. These receptors were obtained from a woman aged 25-40 years in good health and CMV-seronegative.

The CDR3 spells CASSLRLGGDGTDTQYF. In nucleotides, the CDR3 is TGTGCCAGCAGCTTACGCCTTGGGGGGGACGGCACAGATACGCAGTATTTT. The chain links TRBV7-2 to TRBJ2-3, with 7 bases identical to TRBD2. Germline lookup yields CDR1 SGHTA and CDR2 FQGNSA. J gave up 1 base and V 2 bases, and 9 bases lay outside the gene matches. The CDR3 loop spans 17 amino acids.

The rearrangement joins TRBV6-9 to TRBJ2-3; TRBD1 aligns across 8 bases. The length of the CDR3 is 18 residues. CDR1 is MNHGY, CDR2 SVAAGI, per germline. V dropped 8 bases and J dropped 2; count of bases not matched to a gene: 18. The CDR3 nucleotides are TGTGCCAGCCCCCTCGCCGTCCGGGACAGGAATTCCACAGATACGCAGTATTTT. Protein: CASPLAVRDRNSTDTQYF.

This clone appeared a few times. The genes are TRBV25-1 and TRBJ2-7; D perhaps matches TRBD2 (5 bases). This CDR3 has 13 amino acids. V lost 2 bases and J lost 4, with 9 bases in between. Germline V gene sequence: CDR1 MGHDK, CDR2 SYGVNS. CDR3 coding DNA: TGTGCCAGCAGTGAAGCGGGTCGGTACGAGCAGTACGTC. This codes for CASSEAGRYEQYV.

This clone was seen only a few times. The chain carries TRBV18 and TRBJ2-5, with 9 nucleotides matching TRBD2. TRBJ2-7 matches the DNA end more closely, so the J call is doubtful. Germline loops: CDR1 KGHSH, CDR2 LQKENI. CDR3 length: 16 residues. In nucleotides, the CDR3 is TGTGCCAGCTCACCACCGGGCGGACTAGCGCACTACGAGCAGTACTTC. Its translation is CASSPPGGLAHYEQYF.

This CDR3 is CASTTGQDTDTQYF. CDR3 bases: TGCGCCAGCACGACGGGACAAGACACAGATACGCAGTATTTT. V and J are TRBV5-1 and TRBJ2-3; maybe TRBD1 (6 bases). Germline values: CDR1 SGHRS, CDR2 YFSETQ. V was pared by 6 bases and J by 2 bases, with 13 bases between. This CDR3 contains 14 residues.

In nucleotides, the CDR3 is TGTGCCACCCTGAAGGGGGGGGCGGGCCAAGAGACCCAGTACTTC. It is translated as CATLKGGAGQETQYF. The chain joins TRBV10-3 to TRBJ2-5, with a weak D call TRBD2 (7 bases). There are 15 residues in the CDR3. V lost 10 bases to trimming and J lost 1 base, with 19 bases between them. Germline V lookup: CDR1 ENHRY, CDR2 SYGVKD.

The rearrangement joins TRBV7-2 to TRBJ1-5, with D unclear. The V and J ends lost 1 base and 9 bases respectively, with 7 bases between them. There are 12 residues in the CDR3. Germline loops: CDR1 SGHTA, CDR2 FQGNSA. CDR3 sequence reads: CASSLGARPQHF. As DNA, the CDR3 is TGTGCCAGCAGCTTAGGGGCTCGGCCCCAGCATTTT.

The V call is TRBV10-1, the J call TRBJ2-7, with TRBD2 matching over 10 bases. V gave up 5 bases and J gave up 4 bases; unmatched junction bases: 5. The germline gives CDR1 WNHNN, CDR2 SYGVQD (reference sequence). This CDR3 has 14 amino acids. DNA for the CDR3: TGCGCCAGCAGTCCCGTAGCGGGAGGATACGAGCAGTACTTC. Encoded protein: CASSPVAGGYEQYF.

This chain links TRBV7-3 with TRBJ1-2; no clear D gene. CDR1 and CDR2 from the germline V gene are SGHTA and FQGTGA. The V end was cut by 4 bases, the J end by 6 bases, with 12 bases between. The CDR3 is 13 residues long. CDR3 protein: CASSSPGMDGYTF. The CDR3, as DNA: TGTGCCAGCAGCTCTCCCGGGATGGATGGCTACACCTTC.

The CDR3 spells CASSQTSGSSYEQYF. CDR3 sequence (DNA): TGTGCCAGCTCACAAACTAGCGGGAGTAGCTACGAGCAGTACTTC. This sequence joins TRBV18 and TRBJ2-7; TRBD2 matches at 11 bases. Germline V lookup: CDR1 KGHSH, CDR2 LQKENI. This CDR3 contains 15 residues. The junction had 5 bases not matched to a gene; V was cut back by 4 bases and J by 3 bases.

This clone was seen only a few times. The chain joins TRBV30 to TRBJ2-3; tentatively, D is TRBD1 (6 bases). Trimming took 2 bases from V and 0 from J, leaving 9 bases between them. Germline values: CDR1 GTSNPN, CDR2 SVGIG (reference sequence). The CDR3 extends over 14 amino acids. This CDR3 reads CAWSPGVSTDTQYF. Here the CDR3 DNA reads TGTGCCTGGAGTCCAGGGGTTAGCACAGATACGCAGTATTTT.

V usage is TRBV9 and J usage is TRBJ2-3; possible D gene TRBD2, 6 bases. There are 15 residues in the CDR3. CDR1 and CDR2 from the germline V gene are SGDLS and YYNGEE. Trimming took 4 bases from V and 5 from J, leaving 17 bases between them. Here the CDR3 reads CASSPGAERVDTQYF. CDR3 DNA: TGTGCCAGCAGCCCGGGAGCGGAGAGGGTAGATACGCAGTATTTT.

This chain connects TRBV6-1 to TRBJ2-7; the D gene is possibly TRBD1 (5 bases). Per germline, CDR1 MNHNS and CDR2 SASEGT. The CDR3 sequence is 15 residues long. Trimming stripped 5 bases from V and 2 bases from J, with 16 bases between. CDR3: CASSPSDSRTYEQYV. The CDR3 nucleotides read TGTGCCAGCAGTCCCTCCGACAGCCGAACCTACGAGCAGTACGTC.

This clone showed up just once. The chain uses TRBV7-9 and TRBJ1-1, with D possibly TRBD1 on 5 matching bases. Per germline, CDR1 SEHNR and CDR2 FQNEAQ (reference sequence). V lost 5 bases to trimming and J lost 5 bases, with 18 bases between them. The CDR3 totals 15 residues. CDR3 sequence: CASSPLGVAGTEAFF. In DNA, the CDR3 is TGTGCCAGCAGCCCATTAGGGGTAGCGGGGACTGAAGCTTTCTTT.

This clone has just one count. This sequence joins TRBV30 and TRBJ2-1; TRBD1 aligns across 8 bases. Germline-derived CDR1 and CDR2 are GTSNPN and SVGIG (reference sequence). CDR3 length: 14 amino acids. Trimming took 2 bases from V and 4 from J; bases not matched to a gene: 4. The CDR3 DNA sequence: TGTGCCTGGAGTCGCAGGGGGCTGTACAATGAGCAGTTCTTC. Amino acid sequence: CAWSRRGLYNEQFF. The entire variable domain, with the rest obtained from reference TRBV30 and TRBJ2-1, is as follows: SQTIHQWPATLVQPVGSPLSLECTVEGTSNPNLYWYRQAAGRGLQLLFYSVGIGQISSEVPQNLSASRPQDRQFILSSKKLLLSDSGFYLCAWSRRGLYNEQFFGPGTRLTVL.

This rearrangement joins TRBV7-2 to TRBJ2-5; 8 positions match TRBD2. The CDR3 length is 14 residues. The germline V gene encodes CDR1 SGHTA and CDR2 FQGNSA. V dropped 5 bases and J dropped 5; count of bases not matched to a gene: 7. In nucleotides, the CDR3 is TGTGCCAGCAGCCTCGGACTAGCTCGGGAGACCCAGTACTTC. Translating gives CASSLGLARETQYF.

The chain couples TRBV11-3 to TRBJ2-3; no clear D. This CDR3 contains 13 residues. The V and J ends lost 1 base and 3 bases respectively, with 5 bases between them. Germline-derived CDR1 and CDR2 are SGHNT and YENEEA. The CDR3 DNA reads as TGTGCCAGCAGCTTAGTCCCTACAGATACGCAGTATTTT. Protein: CASSLVPTDTQYF.

This clone was found a few times. The rearrangement uses TRBV14 and TRBJ2-7, with D possibly TRBD1 on 5 matching bases. This CDR3 is built from 13 residues. The germline V gene has CDR1 SGHDN and CDR2 FVKESK. Between the trimmed V and J ends, which lost 1 base and 3 bases, there was a span of 7 bases. CDR3 in DNA: TGTGCCAGCAGCCAAGTTCAGGGCTACGAGCAGTACTTC. Translating gives CASSQVQGYEQYF.

V usage is TRBV2 and J usage is TRBJ1-5, with 8 bases matching TRBD1. The J segment lost 5 bases and the V segment lost 6 bases, leaving 9 bases of the junction unmatched. Per germline, CDR1 SNHLY and CDR2 FYNNEI. The CDR3 sequence is 15 residues long. The CDR3 DNA reads as TGTGCCAGCAGGCAGATTGACAGGGGTGATCAGCCCCAGCATTTT. The encoded protein is CASRQIDRGDQPQHF. Supplemented by reference TRBV2 and TRBJ1-5, the full variable domain reads EPEVTQTPSHQVTQMGQEVILRCVPISNHLYFYWYRQILGQKVEFLVSFYNNEISEKSEIFDDQFSVERPDGSNFTLKIRSTKLEDSAMYFCASRQIDRGDQPQHFGDGTRLSIL.

V and J are TRBV19 and TRBJ2-1; 11 nucleotides line up with TRBD2. The ends lost 1 base at V and 5 bases at J; junction bases unmatched: 1. Germline CDR1 LNHDA, CDR2 SQIVND (reference sequence). CDR3 length: 15 residues. Here the CDR3 reads CASSIGLAGNNEQFF. The CDR3 DNA follows: TGTGCCAGTAGTATAGGACTAGCGGGGAACAATGAGCAGTTCTTC.

This clone has only one observation. The chain is built from TRBV7-3 and TRBJ2-3, with D perhaps TRBD2 (5 bases). V lost 3 bases and J lost 3, with 7 bases in between. The CDR3 has 13 amino acids. The germline gives CDR1 SGHTA, CDR2 FQGTGA. The CDR3 is CASSFGLTDTQYF. CDR3 bases: TGTGCCAGCAGCTTCGGACTTACAGATACGCAGTATTTT.